A selection of T cell receptor beta chains follows, all from one sample in a study of blood T cell repertoires in COVID-19. The method was immunoSEQ multiplex PCR; TCRdb's version includes in-frame clones alone and lacks a portion of them. The data contain some 260,000 clones, 60% to 75% of them seen just once; the ten biggest clones take up around 3.2%. Sequencing was carried out using peripheral blood. The source is a woman of 80 years or more with acute or convalescent COVID-19. Both conserved end residues are part of each CDR3. The order of the fields is clone size, D gene, V gene, J gene, CDR3 protein, CDR3 DNA. D genes are given only for firm matches. Rows may omit the clone size; those that give it use once, few, many or a size class.

few	.	TRBV28	TRBJ1-2	CASETQGNYGYTF	TGTGCCAGCGAAACCCAGGGTAACTATGGCTACACCTTC
.	TRBD1	TRBV11-2	TRBJ1-2	CASSSWRRDRGLGYTF	TGTGCCAGCAGCTCCTGGAGACGGGACAGGGGCCTTGGCTACACCTTC
.	TRBD1	TRBV12-3/TRBV12-4	TRBJ2-1	CASRRQGRYGQFF	TGTGCCAGCAGACGACAGGGCAGGTACGGGCAGTTCTTC
.	.	TRBV6-5	TRBJ1-6	CASSLTDTFNSPLHF	TGTGCCAGCAGCCTAACAGATACTTTCAATTCACCCCTCCACTTT
.	.	TRBV2	TRBJ1-2	CASKGVGYGYTF	TGTGCCAGCAAGGGGGTAGGCTATGGCTACACCTTC
once	TRBD2	TRBV12-3/TRBV12-4	TRBJ2-1	CASSLGTSEQFF	TGTGCCAGCAGTCTCGGGACTAGTGAGCAGTTCTTC
.	.	TRBV12-3/TRBV12-4	TRBJ1-2	CASSPGVPGGYTF	TGTGCCAGCAGTCCAGGGGTCCCGGGCGGCTACACCTTC
.	.	TRBV7-9	TRBJ2-7	CASSLGVRDEQYF	TGTGCCAGCAGCTTAGGGGTTCGGGACGAGCAGTACTTC
.	.	TRBV25-1	TRBJ1-4	CASRDSINEKLFF	TGTGCCAGCAGGGACAGTATTAATGAAAAACTGTTTTTT
.	.	TRBV5-1	TRBJ1-2	CASSFDSPTFSGYGYTF	TGCGCCAGCAGCTTTGATAGCCCCACCTTTTCGGGCTATGGCTACACCTTC
.	TRBD2	TRBV19	TRBJ2-1	CASSRGLAGLGQFF	TGTGCCAGTAGTCGGGGACTAGCGGGGTTAGGGCAGTTCTTC
.	.	TRBV5-1	TRBJ2-5	CASSLGRLGQTQYF	TGCGCCAGCAGCTTGGGCCGACTAGGGCAGACCCAGTACTTC
.	.	TRBV24-1	TRBJ2-3	CATSVSSGSRDTQYF	TGTGCCACCAGTGTTAGCAGCGGATCCAGAGATACGCAGTATTTT
.	.	TRBV6-6	TRBJ1-6	CASRGLGSPLHF	TGTGCCAGCAGGGGGCTTGGGTCACCCCTCCACTTT
.	TRBD2	TRBV7-6	TRBJ2-7	CASSLERGGPYEQYF	TGTGCCAGCAGCTTAGAGCGGGGGGGACCCTACGAGCAGTACTTC
.	.	TRBV12-3/TRBV12-4	TRBJ1-3	CASSHQHGNTIYF	TGTGCCAGCAGTCACCAACATGGAAACACCATATATTTT
once	.	TRBV4-1	TRBJ2-5	CASSQAQETQYF	TGCGCCAGCAGCCAGGCTCAAGAGACCCAGTACTTC
.	TRBD2	TRBV3-1/TRBV3-2	TRBJ2-5	CASSPAAGGQETQYF	TGTGCCAGCAGCCCTGCCGCGGGGGGCCAAGAGACCCAGTACTTC
.	TRBD2	TRBV5-1	TRBJ2-7	CASSFGGASYEQYF	TGCGCCAGCAGCTTCGGGGGGGCCTCCTACGAGCAGTACTTC
.	.	TRBV23-1	TRBJ2-5	CASSRFTGQETQYF	TGCGCCAGCAGTCGATTCACAGGGCAAGAGACCCAGTACTTC
.	TRBD2	TRBV5-1	TRBJ2-1	CASSSGTSGIQFF	TGCGCCAGCAGCTCCGGGACTAGCGGGATCCAGTTCTTC
.	TRBD1	TRBV29-1	TRBJ1-1	CSVYDRGTLNTEAFF	TGCAGCGTTTATGACAGGGGAACCCTAAACACTGAAGCTTTCTTT
.	TRBD1	TRBV30	TRBJ2-5	CAWSVLWGQETQYF	TGTGCCTGGAGTGTACTATGGGGACAGGAGACCCAGTACTTC
few	TRBD2	TRBV5-6	TRBJ2-1	CASSRRGLEAYNEQFF	TGTGCCAGCAGCCGGCGGGGACTAGAGGCTTACAATGAGCAGTTCTTC
.	TRBD1	TRBV13	TRBJ1-1	CASSLQGEMNTEAFF	TGTGCCAGCAGCCTACAGGGGGAGATGAACACTGAAGCTTTCTTT
few	TRBD2	TRBV5-1	TRBJ2-3	CASSRTSGRADTQYF	TGCGCCAGCAGCAGGACTAGCGGGAGAGCTGATACGCAGTATTTT
.	TRBD1	TRBV27	TRBJ1-3	CASSLKIQGAFWDTIYF	TGTGCCAGCAGTTTGAAAATACAGGGGGCATTCTGGGACACCATATATTTT
.	.	TRBV7-9	TRBJ2-1	CASSLEGGEQFF	TGTGCCAGCAGCTTGGAGGGCGGTGAGCAGTTCTTC
.	TRBD1	TRBV2	TRBJ1-6	CATTVGQGGNSPLHF	TGTGCCACCACGGTAGGACAGGGGGGTAATTCACCCCTCCACTTT
once	TRBD1	TRBV5-1	TRBJ2-1	CASSLAGQGAGEQFF	TGCGCCAGCAGCTTGGCCGGACAGGGGGCTGGGGAGCAGTTCTTC
.	.	TRBV2	TRBJ1-2	CASREDGFYGYTF	TGTGCCAGCAGGGAAGACGGTTTCTATGGCTACACCTTC
few	TRBD1	TRBV6-5	TRBJ2-2	CASSYWDRNTGELFF	TGTGCCAGCAGTTACTGGGACAGAAACACCGGGGAGCTGTTTTTT
.	TRBD2	TRBV18	TRBJ2-1	CASSRPGTSGGWQFF	TGTGCCAGCTCGCGACCCGGGACTAGCGGGGGGTGGCAGTTCTTC
.	TRBD2	TRBV12-3/TRBV12-4	TRBJ2-1	CASKPSGSNEQFF	TGTGCCAGCAAACCAAGCGGGAGCAATGAGCAGTTCTTC
.	.	TRBV30	TRBJ1-1	CAWMAKMNTEAFF	TGTGCCTGGATGGCCAAGATGAACACTGAAGCTTTCTTT
.	TRBD1	TRBV18	TRBJ1-1	CASSPGQAEAFF	TGTGCCAGCTCACCTGGACAGGCTGAAGCTTTCTTT
.	.	TRBV6-5	TRBJ1-5	CASRSTGRSNQPQHF	TGTGCCAGCAGGTCCACAGGGCGTAGCAATCAGCCCCAGCATTTT
.	TRBD1	TRBV6-5	TRBJ1-1	CASSQQGTEGEAFF	TGTGCCAGCAGCCAACAGGGGACGGAGGGTGAAGCTTTCTTT
.	.	TRBV5-1	TRBJ2-7	CASSLAETTSEQYF	TGCGCCAGCAGCTTGGCCGAGACTACCTCCGAGCAGTACTTC
few	TRBD2	TRBV19	TRBJ2-7	CASSSLAGEAYEQYF	TGTGCCAGTAGTTCTCTAGCGGGAGAAGCCTACGAGCAGTACTTC
.	TRBD1	TRBV3-1/TRBV3-2	TRBJ1-2	CASSQDLLYRGFDGYTF	TGTGCCAGCAGCCAAGATTTACTTTACAGGGGGTTCGATGGCTACACCTTC
.	TRBD2	TRBV19	TRBJ2-1	CASSAGLADYNEQFF	TGTGCCAGTAGTGCCGGACTAGCGGACTACAATGAGCAGTTCTTC
.	.	TRBV7-8	TRBJ1-2	CASSFARTPQYGYTF	TGTGCCAGCAGCTTCGCGAGGACACCTCAATATGGCTACACCTTC
.	TRBD1	TRBV18	TRBJ1-6	CASSRMTGSNSPLHF	TGTGCCAGCTCACGCATGACAGGGTCTAATTCACCCCTCCACTTT
.	.	TRBV6-1	TRBJ1-2	CASSDRRGAQANYGYTF	TGTGCCAGCAGTGACAGACGGGGGGCCCAAGCTAACTATGGCTACACCTTC